This is a list of T cell receptor beta chains from one sample in a study of blood T cell repertoires in COVID-19. Clones were sequenced by immunoSEQ multiplex PCR, and TCRdb holds only the in-frame ones, with some missing. There are about 340,000 clones in the sample; over 70% occur only once, and around 3% lies in the top ten. Specimen: peripheral blood. These receptors were obtained from a man aged 30 to 45 with active or convalescent COVID-19. The CDR3 runs from the conserved cysteine through the conserved F or W. The D gene is left open where the match is weak. Size tells how often a clone was seen (once, few, many) or the class of an expanded clone, and some rows leave it out.

abundance	d_gene	v_gene	j_gene	CDR3aa	CDR3nt
-	TRBD2	TRBV19	TRBJ2-3	CANKRLAVGADTQYF	TGTGCCAATAAACGTCTAGCGGTAGGAGCAGATACGCAGTATTTT
-	-	TRBV7-2	TRBJ2-2	CASSERRRNTGELFF	TGTGCCAGCAGCGAGCGGAGGAGAAACACCGGGGAGCTGTTTTTT
-	-	TRBV5-6	TRBJ2-7	CASSLRGGRSYEQYF	TGTGCCAGCAGCTTGAGGGGGGGACGCTCCTACGAGCAGTACTTC
-	TRBD2	TRBV28	TRBJ2-3	CASSLASGGPSTDTQYF	TGTGCCAGCAGTTTGGCTAGCGGGGGACCTAGCACAGATACGCAGTATTTT
-	-	TRBV6-5	TRBJ1-6	CASSYGGSVSPLHF	TGTGCCAGCAGTTACGGCGGGAGTGTTTCACCCCTCCACTTT
-	-	TRBV19	TRBJ1-5	CASSSWEGDQPQHF	TGTGCCAGTAGCTCATGGGAGGGGGATCAGCCCCAGCATTTT
-	TRBD1	TRBV19	TRBJ1-5	CASSIPNYTGGINQPQHF	TGTGCCAGTAGTATCCCCAATTACACAGGGGGCATCAATCAGCCCCAGCATTTT
-	TRBD1	TRBV19	TRBJ2-5	CASSPGQVNWGQETQYF	TGTGCCAGTAGCCCTGGACAGGTGAATTGGGGCCAAGAGACCCAGTACTTC
few	-	TRBV6-5	TRBJ1-6	CASSYDRVTLHF	TGTGCCAGCAGTTACGATCGGGTCACCCTCCACTTT
-	-	TRBV4-2	TRBJ1-4	CASSREGQVEKLFF	TGTGCCAGCAGCCGGGAGGGGCAAGTGGAAAAACTGTTTTTT
-	TRBD2	TRBV27	TRBJ2-7	CASRRTSGLNSYEQYF	TGTGCCAGCCGGCGGACTAGCGGGCTTAACTCCTACGAGCAGTACTTC
-	-	TRBV7-8	TRBJ1-1	CASSLRQVNTEAFF	TGTGCCAGCAGCCTGAGACAGGTGAACACTGAAGCTTTCTTT
-	TRBD1	TRBV27	TRBJ2-7	CASSLYSPRTGGLYEQYF	TGTGCCAGCAGTTTATATTCCCCGAGGACAGGGGGCCTCTACGAGCAGTACTTC
once	TRBD1	TRBV6-4	TRBJ1-2	CASRRTGDNDGYTF	TGTGCCAGCAGGCGGACAGGGGATAATGATGGCTACACCTTC
-	TRBD1	TRBV12-3/TRBV12-4	TRBJ2-7	CASSRDRTYEQYF	TGTGCCAGCAGTCGGGACAGGACCTACGAGCAGTACTTC
-	-	TRBV7-2	TRBJ2-7	CASSLASQTYEQYF	TGTGCCAGCAGCTTAGCGTCACAGACCTACGAGCAGTACTTC
-	TRBD2	TRBV23-1	TRBJ2-5	CASSHIGTSRWETQYF	TGCGCCAGCAGCCACATTGGGACTAGTAGGTGGGAGACCCAGTACTTC
-	-	TRBV4-3	TRBJ1-2	CASSPRQASNYGYTF	TGCGCCAGCAGCCCCCGACAGGCGTCTAACTATGGCTACACCTTC
-	TRBD2	TRBV5-1	TRBJ2-3	CASSLATRGKVDTQYF	TGCGCCAGCAGCTTGGCCACGCGGGGGAAGGTTGATACGCAGTATTTT
-	TRBD1	TRBV28	TRBJ1-5	CASSLWAGQGPNQPQHF	TGTGCCAGCAGTTTATGGGCGGGACAGGGCCCAAATCAGCCCCAGCATTTT
-	-	TRBV7-2	TRBJ2-1	CAYRAPGGNEQFF	TGTGCATATCGGGCCCCCGGCGGGAATGAGCAGTTCTTC
few	-	TRBV7-2	TRBJ1-5	CASSLWGVNQPQHF	TGTGCCAGCAGCTTATGGGGGGTCAATCAGCCCCAGCATTTT
-	-	TRBV28	TRBJ2-7	CASSFPPRGQYF	TGTGCCAGCAGTTTCCCCCCAAGGGGGCAGTACTTC
-	TRBD1	TRBV13	TRBJ1-1	CASRSAPGQGVFDAFF	TGTGCCAGCAGGTCCGCCCCGGGACAGGGGGTCTTCGACGCTTTCTTT
-	TRBD1	TRBV13	TRBJ1-2	CASSGDRVYGYTF	TGTGCCAGCAGCGGGGACAGAGTCTATGGCTACACCTTC
-	-	TRBV30	TRBJ2-1	CAWSHWSSYNEQFF	TGTGCCTGGAGTCACTGGAGCTCCTACAATGAGCAGTTCTTC
-	-	TRBV11-3	TRBJ1-4	CASSRVTGGGKLFF	TGTGCCAGCAGCCGGGTGACAGGCGGGGGAAAACTGTTTTTT
-	-	TRBV27	TRBJ1-4	CASSWNRDTAKLFF	TGTGCCAGCAGTTGGAACCGGGACACTGCAAAACTGTTTTTT
-	TRBD2	TRBV7-8	TRBJ2-1	CASTQRPSGIGSGDEQFF	TGTGCCAGCACCCAACGGCCTAGCGGGATCGGGAGTGGGGATGAGCAGTTCTTC
-	-	TRBV30	TRBJ1-2	CAWSSGDTYGYTF	TGTGCCTGGAGTTCCGGGGACACCTATGGCTACACCTTC
-	TRBD1	TRBV7-2	TRBJ2-7	CASSSAGTGQIRYF	TGTGCCAGCAGCAGCGCGGGGACAGGTCAAATCCGATACTTC
-	TRBD1	TRBV27	TRBJ2-1	CASSLQPGQGDNEQFF	TGTGCCAGCAGTTTACAGCCGGGACAGGGAGACAATGAGCAGTTCTTC
-	-	TRBV7-8	TRBJ1-2	CASSLGAAYGYTF	TGTGCCAGCAGCTTAGGGGCAGCCTATGGCTACACCTTC
once	TRBD2	TRBV7-2	TRBJ2-1	CASSLGKAGLAEQFF	TGTGCCAGCAGCTTAGGTAAGGCGGGACTAGCGGAGCAGTTCTTC
-	-	TRBV3-1/TRBV3-2	TRBJ2-7	CASSFQGREQYF	TGTGCCAGCAGCTTTCAGGGTCGGGAGCAGTACTTC
-	-	TRBV30	TRBJ2-7	CAWSAGTVYEQYF	TGTGCCTGGAGTGCCGGGACTGTCTACGAGCAGTACTTC
-	TRBD1	TRBV7-9	TRBJ1-4	CASSPRQGTNEKLFF	TGTGCCAGCAGCCCACGACAGGGAACTAATGAAAAACTGTTTTTT
-	TRBD1	TRBV19	TRBJ1-5	CASSGQGGQPQHF	TGTGCCAGTTCTGGACAGGGTGGTCAGCCCCAGCATTTT
few	-	TRBV9	TRBJ2-2	CASSVERVQNTGELFF	TGTGCCAGCAGCGTAGAGAGGGTACAAAACACCGGGGAGCTGTTTTTT
once	TRBD1	TRBV2	TRBJ2-7	CASRGTDTYEQYF	TGTGCCAGCAGGGGGACAGATACCTACGAGCAGTACTTC
-	-	TRBV11-2	TRBJ1-2	CASSLAPRGGGLNYGYTF	TGTGCCAGCAGCTTAGCCCCCCGAGGGGGGGGACTTAACTATGGCTACACCTTC
-	TRBD1	TRBV28	TRBJ1-6	CASGTGYNSPLHF	TGTGCCAGCGGGACAGGGTATAATTCACCCCTCCACTTT
-	TRBD2	TRBV28	TRBJ2-7	CASSLPTSGRVLEQYF	TGTGCCAGCAGTTTACCTACTAGCGGGAGAGTCCTCGAGCAGTACTTC
-	-	TRBV1	TRBJ2-7	CTSRTVGGRLEPYEQYF	TGCACCAGCAGAACGGTTGGCGGGAGGCTCGAACCCTACGAGCAGTACTTC
-	TRBD1	TRBV9	TRBJ2-3	CASNSQGARGTDTQYF	TGTGCCAGCAACTCACAGGGGGCGAGAGGCACAGATACGCAGTATTTT